This T cell receptor (beta chain) was captured by sequencing in a study of cytomegalovirus exposure and HLA in healthy donors. Study conclusions and caveats: Reports described diagnosis of cytomegalovirus status by the classifier as highly specific and sensitive. A later analysis reportedly found that, within productive TCRs, an Asian-associated ancestry cluster had fewer N-insertions than the mean observed across the roughly 670 donors. Later analysis associated a missense DCLRE1C variant with TCR beta V- and J-gene trimming. Upon later analysis, HLA-associated TCR beta chains proved more clonally expanded than other, equally common chains.

There are 16 residues in the CDR3. V lost 1 base, J lost 1 base, and 5 bases stayed unmatched. CDR1 is SEHNR and CDR2 is FQNEAQ in the germline V gene (reference sequence). In the case of this clone: What it binds is unknown.

In the PCR, 60 Vbeta and 13 Jbeta primers were used. TCRdb keeps only in-frame clones here, not all; method: immunoSEQ multiplex PCR. The table lists fewer than 200,000 clones, about 80% of them singletons, with about 4.7% in the top ten. Sequenced sample: PBMCs. This chain uses TRBV7-9 with TRBJ1-1; the match to TRBD1 covers 8 bases. The sequence was collected from a man aged 30 to 39 in good health and CMV-seronegative. In DNA, the CDR3 is TGTGCCAGCAGCTTAGGACAGGGGCTCTCGAACACTGAAGCTTTCTTT. Residues: CASSLGQGLSNTEAFF.